These T cell receptor beta chains were read from a single sample in a study of patients and donors after allogeneic stem cell transplantation. TCRdb reanalysed the RT-PCR reads using MiXCR and keeps one entry per CDR3 protein. The sample lists about 76,000 distinct CDR3 sequences, about 25% occurring once. The specimen was blood, either unsorted or a sorted T cell fraction (not recorded which). The origin of the receptors is a human donor who was either an allogeneic HSCT recipient or a stem cell or donor lymphocyte infusion donor (not recorded which). It is not recorded whose cells these are; they may come from a transplant donor. Each CDR3 is given with its conserved first and last residue. Each record gives: clone size, D gene, V gene, J gene, CDR3 protein, CDR3 DNA. D genes are given only for firm matches. Where a row states a size, it is once, few, many or the class of an expanded clone; other rows omit it.

few	.	TRBV5-1	TRBJ1-1	CASSPLFLPQDGGSTEAFF	TGCGCCAGCAGCCCCCTTTTTCTCCCCCAGGACGGAGGAAGCACTGAAGCTTTCTTT
few	.	TRBV20-1	TRBJ1-5	CSARSGNLPQHF	TGCAGTGCTAGGTCGGGAAATCTGCCCCAGCATTTT
few	.	TRBV20-1	TRBJ1-5	CSAIGIGNQPQHF	TGCAGTGCTATCGGTATCGGTAATCAGCCCCAGCATTTT
few	.	TRBV5-1	TRBJ1-6	CASSVDTRRSSYNSPLHF	TGCGCCAGCAGCGTTGATACCCGTCGAAGCTCCTATAATTCACCCCTCCACTTT
few	.	TRBV20-1	TRBJ1-1	CSARGDSNTEAFF	TGCAGTGCTAGGGGAGACAGTAACACTGAAGCTTTCTTT
.	.	TRBV29-1	TRBJ2-3	CSAGTDTQYF	TGCAGCGCTGGCACAGATACGCAGTATTTT
few	.	TRBV20-1	TRBJ1-1	CSARVPYTGEAFF	TGCAGTGCTAGAGTACCATACACCGGAGAAGCTTTCTTT
few	TRBD2	TRBV28	TRBJ2-7	CASIGGRVDEQYF	TGTGCCAGCATAGGCGGGAGGGTAGACGAGCAGTACTTC
.	.	TRBV29-1	TRBJ2-3	CSVEDHSSNTDTQYF	TGCAGCGTTGAAGACCACTCGTCGAACACAGATACGCAGTATTTT
.	.	TRBV6-5	TRBJ2-3	CASSPDTYGDTQYF	TGTGCCAGCAGCCCCGACACTTATGGGGATACGCAGTATTTT
.	.	TRBV27	TRBJ2-3	CASSHTGTAADTQYF	TGTGCCAGCAGCCACACCGGGACCGCGGCAGATACGCAGTATTTT
.	.	TRBV6-6	TRBJ2-5	CASAANLVQETQYF	TGTGCCAGCGCGGCAAACCTGGTTCAAGAGACCCAGTACTTC
.	TRBD2	TRBV7-2	TRBJ2-1	CASASSGANNEQFF	TGTGCCAGCGCCTCCAGCGGGGCGAACAATGAGCAGTTCTTC
few	.	TRBV28	TRBJ2-3	CASTTAGTYTDTQYF	TGTGCCAGCACCACAGCCGGGACTTACACAGATACGCAGTATTTT
.	.	TRBV6-5	TRBJ2-3	CASSYFTSTDTQYF	TGTGCCAGCAGTTACTTTACTAGCACAGATACGCAGTATTTT
.	.	TRBV12-3/TRBV12-4	TRBJ1-2	CASSSRGAYGYTF	TGTGCCAGCAGTAGCAGGGGCGCCTATGGCTACACCTTC
few	TRBD1	TRBV20-1	TRBJ1-2	CSASGSGGYNYGYTF	TGCAGTGCTAGTGGGTCAGGGGGCTATAACTATGGCTACACCTTC
.	.	TRBV4-2	TRBJ2-7	CASSQDRGRGSYEQYF	TGTGCCAGCAGCCAAGACCGGGGTCGGGGCTCTTACGAGCAGTACTTC
few	.	TRBV5-5	TRBJ1-2	CASSWRLGELYGYTF	TGTGCCAGCAGCTGGCGGCTCGGGGAGCTATATGGCTACACCTTC
few	.	TRBV5-1	TRBJ1-5	CASSPGPRGNQPQHF	TGCGCCAGCAGCCCCGGGCCCCGAGGCAATCAGCCCCAGCATTTT
few	TRBD2	TRBV5-6	TRBJ2-3	CASSPRRTSFADTQYF	TGTGCCAGCAGCCCACGAAGGACTAGCTTCGCAGATACGCAGTATTTT
few	.	TRBV7-2	TRBJ1-4	CASSLVLEWRDEKLFF	TGTGCCAGCAGCTTAGTCCTTGAGTGGCGGGATGAAAAACTGTTTTTT
.	.	TRBV5-1	TRBJ2-6	CASRFVESGANVLTF	TGCGCCAGCAGGTTCGTGGAATCTGGGGCCAACGTCCTGACTTTC
few	TRBD1	TRBV10-3	TRBJ1-2	CAIRADRVDHGYTF	TGTGCCATCAGGGCGGACAGGGTAGATCATGGCTACACCTTC